The rows below give T cell receptor beta chains drawn from one sample of a study of blood T cell repertoires in COVID-19. TCRdb's copy holds only in-frame clones and misses some; the assay was immunoSEQ multiplex PCR. The sample lists hundreds of thousands of clones, approximately 90% occurring once. The sequencing input was PBMCs or T cells enriched from blood (not recorded which). The receptors were sampled from a woman in her late teens or twenties who had recovered from COVID-19. Each CDR3 is given with its conserved first and last residue. D genes are given only for firm matches. Not every row has a clone size; where given, it reads once, few, many or a size class.

>TRBV5-1|once|-|TRBJ1-1
TGCGCCAGCAGCTTGTTTTATAGGGAGGGGGACACTGAAGCTTTCTTT
CASSLFYREGDTEAFF
>TRBV5-1|-|TRBD1|TRBJ1-4
TGCGCCAGCAGCTTTGAAACAGGGGCAACTAATGAAAAACTGTTTTTT
CASSFETGATNEKLFF
>TRBV10-3|few|-|TRBJ1-2
TGTGCCATCAGTGAGTCGAGAGGGGGAGAGGGCTATGGCTACACCTTC
CAISESRGGEGYGYTF
>TRBV6-5|once|-|TRBJ1-1
TGTGCCAGCAGTTACTCCTTTTCCACTACAACTGAAGCTTTCTTT
CASSYSFSTTTEAFF
>TRBV5-1|-|-|TRBJ1-5
TGCGCCAGCAGCTTGGGGACAGCCAATCAGCCCCAGCATTTT
CASSLGTANQPQHF
>TRBV5-6|-|-|TRBJ2-3
TGTGCCAGCAGCGAGCGATACGGCTCTAGCACAGATACGCAGTATTTT
CASSERYGSSTDTQYF
>TRBV12-3/TRBV12-4|-|TRBD2|TRBJ2-5
TGTGCCAGCAGTTTACGGGAGGCCCAGTACTTC
CASSLREAQYF
>TRBV7-8|-|-|TRBJ1-2
TGTGCCAGCAGCGCCAGGGGAAAGCACGATGGCTACACCTTC
CASSARGKHDGYTF
>TRBV19|once|TRBD1|TRBJ1-5
TGTGCCAGTAGTATAACCGGGACAGGGGGCGGTCAGCCCCAGCATTTT
CASSITGTGGGQPQHF
>TRBV6-6|-|TRBD2|TRBJ2-3
TGTGCCAGCAGTTACGGGAGCGGGGGAATGACGCAGTATTTT
CASSYGSGGMTQYF
>TRBV7-9|few|TRBD1|TRBJ2-7
TGTGCCAGCAGCTCTCTTGAGACAGGGATCATCTACGAGCAGTACTTC
CASSSLETGIIYEQYF
>TRBV14|-|TRBD1|TRBJ1-2
TGTGCCAGCAGCCATACCAACCGGGACAGGGCTGGCTACACCTTC
CASSHTNRDRAGYTF
>TRBV15|-|-|TRBJ1-1
TGTGCCACCAGACCTAATACCGCCCCCCCGAACACTGAAGCTTTCTTT
CATRPNTAPPNTEAFF
>TRBV12-3/TRBV12-4|few|-|TRBJ1-2
TGTGCCAGCAGTTGGACGGGTCAGGGGGGCTACACCTTC
CASSWTGQGGYTF
>TRBV4-2|-|-|TRBJ2-3
TGTGCCAGCAGCCAAGATCATCCGGGGACAGATACGCAGTATTTT
CASSQDHPGTDTQYF
>TRBV6-2/TRBV6-3|-|TRBD1|TRBJ2-5
TGTGCCAGCAGTTACCGGGACAGGGCTCCAGAGACCCAGTACTTC
CASSYRDRAPETQYF
>TRBV28|-|-|TRBJ2-5
TGTGCCAGCAGTTTACCCACAGGGCCCGAAGAGACCCAGTACTTC
CASSLPTGPEETQYF
>TRBV5-8|once|-|TRBJ1-5
TGTGCCAGCAGCACCGGGACAAGGCAGAATCAGCCCCAGCATTTT
CASSTGTRQNQPQHF
>TRBV6-5|-|-|TRBJ2-7
TGTGCCAGCGCATCAGATTCCGGGGACGAGCAGTACTTC
CASASDSGDEQYF
>TRBV6-5|few|-|TRBJ2-3
TGTGCCAGCAGCCGGGGGGCCCGACTTGATACGCAGTATTTT
CASSRGARLDTQYF
>TRBV12-3/TRBV12-4|once|-|TRBJ1-6
TGTGCCAGCAGGGGAGACGAGTATTCACCCCTCCACTTT
CASRGDEYSPLHF
>TRBV6-6|once|-|TRBJ1-3
TGTGCCAGCCGAGGACAGACCATATATTTT
CASRGQTIYF
>TRBV11-2|-|-|TRBJ2-1
TGTGCCAGCAGCATGCTCGCCGGGGTCAATGAGCAGTTCTTC
CASSMLAGVNEQFF
>TRBV11-2|-|TRBD1|TRBJ1-2
TGTGCCAGCAGCTTAGGGTCAGGGGGACAGGGCCACTATGGCTACACCTTC
CASSLGSGGQGHYGYTF
>TRBV10-3|-|-|TRBJ2-4
TGTGCCATCAGCGAGGGGAGTCAGATAGCCAAAAACATTCAGTACTTC
CAISEGSQIAKNIQYF
>TRBV5-1|-|-|TRBJ1-1
TGCGCCAGCAGCTTGGCCGGGGGTGAAGCTTTCTTT
CASSLAGGEAFF
>TRBV29-1|-|TRBD1|TRBJ2-1
TGCAGCGTTTTTGGGACAGGGACCTACAATGAGCAGTTCTTC
CSVFGTGTYNEQFF
>TRBV30|many|TRBD1|TRBJ1-2
TGTGCCTGGACCGGGACAGGATACTATGGCTACACCTTC
CAWTGTGYYGYTF
>TRBV3-1/TRBV3-2|-|-|TRBJ2-7
TGTGCCAGCAGCCCGCAGACAGACCCCTACGAGCAGTACTTC
CASSPQTDPYEQYF
>TRBV10-1|-|-|TRBJ1-2
TGCGCCAGCAGTCCCTCTGCAGGGGCCTATGGCTACACCTTC
CASSPSAGAYGYTF
>TRBV6-5|-|-|TRBJ2-7
TGTGCCAGCAGTACGCCGGGACTGATCTCCTACGAGCAGTACTTC
CASSTPGLISYEQYF
>TRBV3-1/TRBV3-2|-|-|TRBJ2-3
TGTGCCAGCAGCCATCTCAGAGATACGCAGTATTTT
CASSHLRDTQYF
>TRBV28|-|-|TRBJ1-1
TGTGCCAGCAAGCCCCTCAGGGCGAACACTGAAGCTTTCTTT
CASKPLRANTEAFF
>TRBV14|-|TRBD1|TRBJ1-1
TGTGCCAGCGACCCAGGGGACAGCACTGAAGCTTTCTTT
CASDPGDSTEAFF
>TRBV18|-|-|TRBJ2-3
TGTGCCAGCTCACCAATCCAGGGGACAGATACGCAGTATTTT
CASSPIQGTDTQYF
>TRBV20-1|-|-|TRBJ1-6
TGCAGTGCTAGTTCAGACAGGTTTGGTTCACCCCTCCACTTT
CSASSDRFGSPLHF
>TRBV27|-|-|TRBJ2-2
TGTGCCAGTAGGAGGGGCTATAACACCGGGGAGCTGTTTTTT
CASRRGYNTGELFF
>TRBV2|-|TRBD1|TRBJ1-3
TGTGCCAGCAGTGCCCACAGGGGGGACCTTGGAAACACCATATATTTT
CASSAHRGDLGNTIYF
>TRBV11-2|once|TRBD1|TRBJ2-7
TGTGCCAGCAGGACAACAGGGACAGGGGATACCTACGAGCAGTACTTC
CASRTTGTGDTYEQYF
>TRBV11-1|-|TRBD1|TRBJ2-7
TGTGCCAGCAGCTTCAGGGACAGTGGGGCCTACGAGCAGTACTTC
CASSFRDSGAYEQYF
>TRBV9|-|-|TRBJ2-1
TGTGCCAGCAGCGTAGATGGTGGTAAACCGGGACTTCTCATACATTACTCATACAATGAGCAGTTCTTC
CASSVDGGKPGLLIHYSYNEQFF
>TRBV2|-|-|TRBJ2-7
TGTGCCAGCAGTGACCGAGGGCCCCCCTCTTACGAGCAGTACTTC
CASSDRGPPSYEQYF
>TRBV18|-|TRBD1|TRBJ1-3
TGTGCCAGCTCACCGGGACAGGGCTCTGGAAACACCATATATTTT
CASSPGQGSGNTIYF
>TRBV9|-|-|TRBJ2-3
TGTGCCAGCAGCGTACGTCAAGGAGAGACAGATACGCAGTATTTT
CASSVRQGETDTQYF
>TRBV3-1/TRBV3-2|-|-|TRBJ2-7
TGTGCCAGCAGCCAAGATCCCTCTAGGGAGCAGTACTTC
CASSQDPSREQYF
>TRBV6-1|many|-|TRBJ1-1
TGTGCCAGCAGTGATGAGGAGCGCACTGAAGCTTTCTTT
CASSDEERTEAFF
>TRBV13|once|-|TRBJ1-1
TGTGCCAGCAGCTTGGTCGTGTGGGGGGTAGCTTTCTTT
CASSLVVWGVAFF
>TRBV15|-|-|TRBJ2-5
TGTGCCACCAGCACACTACTCCAGGGGGGAGAGACCCAGTACTTC
CATSTLLQGGETQYF
>TRBV2|-|-|TRBJ1-4
TGTGCCAGCCGTTATTCCCCAGATACCACAGAAAAACTGTTTTTT
CASRYSPDTTEKLFF
>TRBV4-2|-|TRBD1|TRBJ2-5
TGTGCCAGCAGCCCTGAACGGACAGGGGGGGAGACCCAGTACTTC
CASSPERTGGETQYF
>TRBV11-2|-|-|TRBJ1-1
TGTGCCAGCAGCTCTTCAGGGATAGGGACTGAAGCTTTCTTT
CASSSSGIGTEAFF
>TRBV6-4|-|TRBD2|TRBJ2-1
TGTGCCAGCGCCCCACTAGCGGGGGGGCCGGGTGAGCAGTTCTTC
CASAPLAGGPGEQFF
>TRBV4-1|-|-|TRBJ2-1
TGCGCCAGCAGCCACAAGGATAATCACCCCAGGAACTACAATGAGCAGTTCTTC
CASSHKDNHPRNYNEQFF
>TRBV5-4|-|TRBD1|TRBJ1-1
TGTGCCAGCAGCTTGGACAGGGGGAATACTGAAGCTTTCTTT
CASSLDRGNTEAFF
>TRBV7-9|-|TRBD1|TRBJ1-1
TGTGCCAGCAGCTCCCGGGGACAGGGCCGGGGCACTGAAGCTTTCTTT
CASSSRGQGRGTEAFF